Listed here are 2 T cell receptor beta chains from one sample, sequenced in a study of cytomegalovirus exposure and HLA in healthy donors. The PCR had 60 Vbeta and 13 Jbeta primers. The table came from immunoSEQ multiplex PCR; TCRdb's copy has only in-frame clones and leaves some out. The sample lists approximately 170,000 clones, less than 85% occurring once. Input material: PBMCs. All receptors derive from a boy aged 2-15 years in good health and CMV-seronegative.

This clone came up once. The chain has TRBV6-5 and TRBJ1-2; 8 bases align to TRBD1. This CDR3 spans 14 amino acids. Germline V lookup: CDR1 MNHEY, CDR2 SVGAGI. Trimming removed 5 bases from V and 5 bases from J; junction bases left unmatched: 7. The CDR3: CASSVLQGEYGYTF. The CDR3 nucleotides read TGTGCCAGCAGTGTGCTACAGGGGGAATATGGCTACACCTTC.

This rearrangement joins TRBV19 to TRBJ2-1; TRBD2 agrees at 15 bases. Germline V gene data show CDR1 as LNHDA and CDR2 as SQIVND (reference sequence). CDR3 length: 19 amino acids. V lost 6 bases and J lost 3; bases outside the gene matches: 12. The CDR3 coding sequence is TGTGCCAGTAGGAGGACTAGCGGGAGGGCAGGGAAGATCTACAATGAGCAGTTCTTC. It specifies CASRRTSGRAGKIYNEQFF. The full variable domain, completed using reference TRBV19 and TRBJ2-1, is DGGITQSPKYLFRKEGQNVTLSCEQNLNHDAMYWYRQDPGQGLRLIYYSQIVNDFQKGDIAEGYSVSREKKESFPLTVTSAQKNPTAFYLCASRRTSGRAGKIYNEQFFGPGTRLTVL.